This T cell receptor beta chain originates from a study of T-cell reconstitution after alpha-beta-depleted transplantation in children listed by TCRdb under 2016. As for the study more broadly: Using TCR repertoire profiling, the study followed T-cell immune reconstitution in a quantitative way in children after TCRalphabeta/CD19-depleted allogeneic hematopoietic cell transplantation. What the research found in general, with its limitations: In some patients, the high TCRbeta diversity seen at day 60 was put down to recipient T cells and intrathymic progenitors that had survived conditioning. Apparently early alphabetaT-cell count recovery about two months after transplant reportedly relied on only several hundred rapidly expanded clones derived from non-depleted graft cells. Over subsequent months, a decline in hyperexpanded clone frequencies was noted, and after one year, T-cell counts and TCRbeta diversity were mostly ascribed to newly produced T cells.

The CDR3 runs 12 residues from the cysteine to the phenylalanine. Only the CDR3 DNA is retained, 36 bases long and in frame from the first base. The junction carries 9 bases between V and J, which are trimmed by 7 bases and 2 bases respectively. Via the germline V gene (reference sequence), CDR1 is SGHNT and CDR2 YYREEE. The treatment or condition label for this specimen denotes: allogeneic hematopoietic cell transplantation with graft depleted of TCRalphabeta T cells and CD19 B cells. TCRalphabeta/CD19-depleted allogeneic hematopoietic cell grafts were given to the transplant recipients, all of whom were children. The table lists this clonotype with many counts. The clone's antigen remains unknown. No base quality values were provided; no much bigger clone lies one nucleotide off. Libraries were built with PCR. Sequencer: Illumina HiSeq 2500. To normalize quantification of the TCRbeta repertoire, the TCR libraries were built with molecular barcoding that relied on unique molecular identifiers. TCRdb ran its own pipeline on the public reads, namely fastp trimming at Q25 and MiXCR clone calling, and kept in-frame beta chains. Each entry merges the rows of one CDR3 protein and shows their most common DNA and genes. Here the sample has 200,000 to 250,000 distinct CDR3 sequences; 9.5% to 13% occur a single time. The ten largest make up about 30% of the sample.

The sequencing here drew on PBMCs, taken before TCRalphabeta/CD19-depleted stem cell transplant. The V gene is TRBV5-4 and the J gene is TRBJ2-5; the D gene is perhaps TRBD2, from 5 matching bases. The source is a child younger than two with acute myeloid leukemia, due to receive a stem cell transplant. The DNA sequence is TGTGCCAGCCAGGACTTGCAAGAGACCCAGTACTTC. Its protein is CASQDLQETQYF.